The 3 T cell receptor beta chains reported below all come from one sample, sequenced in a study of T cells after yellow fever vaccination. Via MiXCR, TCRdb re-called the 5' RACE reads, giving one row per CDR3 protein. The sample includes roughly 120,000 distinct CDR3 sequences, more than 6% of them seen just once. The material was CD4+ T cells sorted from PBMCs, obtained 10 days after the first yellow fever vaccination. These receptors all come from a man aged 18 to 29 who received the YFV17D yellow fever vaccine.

The CDR3 reads CASSHARATGELFF. In nucleotides, the CDR3 is TGTGCCAGCAGCCACGCCCGGGCCACCGGGGAGCTGTTTTTT. This chain links TRBV14 with TRBJ2-2; D is undetermined. The germline CDR1 and CDR2 sequences are SGHDN and FVKESK. The CDR3 is made up of 14 amino acids. The V end lost 3 bases, the J end lost 4 bases, and 9 bases lay between the germline ends.

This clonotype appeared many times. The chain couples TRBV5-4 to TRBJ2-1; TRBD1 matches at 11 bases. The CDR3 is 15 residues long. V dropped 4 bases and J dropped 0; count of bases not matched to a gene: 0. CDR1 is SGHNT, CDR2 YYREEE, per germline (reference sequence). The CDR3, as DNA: TGTGCCAGCAGCGGACAGGGGGCCTCCTACAATGAGCAGTTCTTC. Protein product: CASSGQGASYNEQFF.

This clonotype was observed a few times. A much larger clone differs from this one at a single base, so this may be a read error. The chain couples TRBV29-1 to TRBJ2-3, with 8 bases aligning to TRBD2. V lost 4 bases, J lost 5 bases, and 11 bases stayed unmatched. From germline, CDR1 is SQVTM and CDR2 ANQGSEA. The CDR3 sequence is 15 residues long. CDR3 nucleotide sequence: TGCAGCGTTGGGAAACGGGGGGGCGACATAGATACGCAGTATTTT. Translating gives CSVGKRGGDIDTQYF.